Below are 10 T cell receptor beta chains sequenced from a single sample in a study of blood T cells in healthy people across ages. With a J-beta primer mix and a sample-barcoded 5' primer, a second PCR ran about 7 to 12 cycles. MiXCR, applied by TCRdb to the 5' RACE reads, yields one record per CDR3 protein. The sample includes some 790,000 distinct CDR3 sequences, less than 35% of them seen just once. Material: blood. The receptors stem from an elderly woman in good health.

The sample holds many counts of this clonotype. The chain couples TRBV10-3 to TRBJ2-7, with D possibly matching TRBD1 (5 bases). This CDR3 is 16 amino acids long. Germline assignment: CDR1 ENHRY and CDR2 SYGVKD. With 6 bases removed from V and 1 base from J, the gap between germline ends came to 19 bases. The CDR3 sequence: CAIRPTTTDISYEQYF. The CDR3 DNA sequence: TGTGCCATCAGGCCCACAACCACGGACATTTCCTACGAGCAGTACTTC.

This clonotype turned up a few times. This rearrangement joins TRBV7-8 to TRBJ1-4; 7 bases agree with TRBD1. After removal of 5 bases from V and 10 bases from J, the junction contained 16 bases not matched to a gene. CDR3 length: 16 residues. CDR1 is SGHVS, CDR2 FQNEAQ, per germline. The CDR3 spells CASSASTGTVSVKLFF. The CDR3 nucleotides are TGTGCCAGCAGCGCCAGCACCGGGACAGTATCCGTAAAACTGTTTTTT.

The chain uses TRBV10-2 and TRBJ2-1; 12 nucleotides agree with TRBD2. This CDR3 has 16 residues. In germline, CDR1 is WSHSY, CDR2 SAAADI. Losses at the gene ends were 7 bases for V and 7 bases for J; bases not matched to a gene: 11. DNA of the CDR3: TGCGCCAGCACCCTGGGGCTAGCGGGGGGGCAAAATGAGCAGTTCTTC. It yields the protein CASTLGLAGGQNEQFF.

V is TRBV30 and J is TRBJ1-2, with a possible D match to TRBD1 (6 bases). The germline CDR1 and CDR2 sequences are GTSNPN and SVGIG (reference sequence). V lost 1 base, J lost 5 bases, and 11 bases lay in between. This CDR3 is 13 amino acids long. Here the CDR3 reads CAWSGTGPYGYTF. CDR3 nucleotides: TGTGCCTGGAGTGGTACAGGGCCATATGGCTACACCTTC.

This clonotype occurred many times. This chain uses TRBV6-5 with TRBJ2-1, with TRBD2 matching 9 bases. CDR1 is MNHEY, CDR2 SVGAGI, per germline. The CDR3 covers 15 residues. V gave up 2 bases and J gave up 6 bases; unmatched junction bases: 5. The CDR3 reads CASSYVAGGLNEQFF. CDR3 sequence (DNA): TGTGCCAGCAGTTACGTGGCGGGGGGGCTCAATGAGCAGTTCTTC.

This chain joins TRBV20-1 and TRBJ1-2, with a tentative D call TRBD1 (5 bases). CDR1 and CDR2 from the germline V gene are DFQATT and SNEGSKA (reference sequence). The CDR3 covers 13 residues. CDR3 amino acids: CTGRREQGYGYTF. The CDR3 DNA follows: TGCACGGGCCGGCGAGAGCAGGGCTATGGCTACACCTTC.

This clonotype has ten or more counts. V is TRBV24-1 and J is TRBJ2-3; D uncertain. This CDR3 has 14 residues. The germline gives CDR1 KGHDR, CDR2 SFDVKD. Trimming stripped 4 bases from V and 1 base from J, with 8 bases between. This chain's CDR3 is CATSEGMGTDTQYF. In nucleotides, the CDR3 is TGTGCCACCAGTGAAGGGATGGGCACAGATACGCAGTATTTT.

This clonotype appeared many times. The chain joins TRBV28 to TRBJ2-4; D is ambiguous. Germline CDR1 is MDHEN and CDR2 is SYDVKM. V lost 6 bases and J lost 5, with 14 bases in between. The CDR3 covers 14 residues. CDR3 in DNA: TGTGCCAGCAGCCTTGCTAACACGCAAAACATTCAGTACTTC. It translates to CASSLANTQNIQYF.

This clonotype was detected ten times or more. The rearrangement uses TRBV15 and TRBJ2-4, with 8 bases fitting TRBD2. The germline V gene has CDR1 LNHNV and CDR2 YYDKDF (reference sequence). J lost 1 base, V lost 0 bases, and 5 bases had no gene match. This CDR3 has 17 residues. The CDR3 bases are TGTGCCACCAGCAGAGATGTTGGCGGGGGGGCCAAAAACATTCAGTACTTC. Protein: CATSRDVGGGAKNIQYF.

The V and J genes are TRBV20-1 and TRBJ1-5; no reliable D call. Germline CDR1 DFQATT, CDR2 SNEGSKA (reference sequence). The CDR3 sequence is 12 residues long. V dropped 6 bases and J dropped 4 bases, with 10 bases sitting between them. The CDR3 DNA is TGCAGTGCGATGGACCGTAATCAGCCCCAGCATTTT. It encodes CSAMDRNQPQHF.